The 27 T cell receptor beta chains presented below share a single source sample, sequenced in a study of T cell repertoires in cytomegalovirus infection. In TCRdb, the reads were re-called with MiXCR into one record per CDR3 protein. The sample has some 680,000 distinct CDR3 sequences, roughly a third seen once. The sequenced sample was PBMCs. These receptors came from a human donor in good health (CMV status not recorded). Some clones in this sample may be carry-over from other donors' samples.

This chain connects TRBV28 to TRBJ2-3; 8 bases are a match to TRBD2. V lost 7 bases, J lost 2 bases, and 5 bases stayed unmatched. The CDR3 spans 14 residues. The germline CDR1 and CDR2 sequences are MDHEN and SYDVKM. CDR3 bases: TGTGCCAGCACCAGCGGGGGCTCCACAGATACGCAGTATTTT. Translation: CASTSGGSTDTQYF.

The V call is TRBV12-3 or TRBV12-4, the J call TRBJ1-2; unclear D gene. Deletions cut 3 bases from V and 4 bases from J, with 12 bases between. This CDR3 region has 14 residues. CDR3 coding DNA: TGTGCCAGCAGTTTCGGTCAGGACTTCTATGGCTACACCTTC. It translates to CASSFGQDFYGYTF.

This clonotype was observed many times. The chain carries TRBV7-2 and TRBJ1-4, with D maybe TRBD1 (6 bases). V lost 1 base and J lost 7, with 13 bases in between. This CDR3 is built from 15 residues. Germline V gene lookup returns CDR1 SGHTA and CDR2 FQGNSA. CDR3 residues: CASSLGQGRGEKLFF. CDR3 DNA: TGTGCCAGCAGCTTAGGGCAGGGGCGGGGTGAAAAACTGTTTTTT.

This clonotype appeared a few times. This CDR3 is CASGGVGETQYF. Written as DNA, the CDR3 is TGCGCCAGCGGCGGGGTCGGAGAGACCCAGTACTTC. V and J are TRBV10-2 and TRBJ2-5, with TRBD2 as a possible D gene (6 bases). The CDR3 loop spans 12 amino acids. The germline V gene encodes CDR1 WSHSY and CDR2 SAAADI. V dropped 8 bases and J dropped 4 bases, with 11 bases sitting between them.

A remark on this clonotype: A much larger clonotype is one base distant, so this may be a read error. The chain has TRBV5-6 and TRBJ2-3; D is uncertain. In germline, CDR1 is SGHDT, CDR2 YYEEEE. The CDR3 spans 12 residues. The ends were cut back, 4 bases at V and 2 bases at J, with 5 bases in the middle. The CDR3 protein is CASSVDTDTQYF. DNA of the CDR3: TGTGCCAGCAGCGTCGACACAGATACGCAGTATTTT.

This chain connects TRBV7-2 to TRBJ2-6, with TRBD1 matching 8 bases. CDR1 SGHTA and CDR2 FQGNSA come from the germline V gene. The trim removed 1 base at V and 0 bases at J, leaving 5 bases unmatched. The CDR3 loop spans 18 amino acids. In DNA form, the CDR3 reads TGTGCCAGCAGCTTAGACGGGACAGGTCTCTCTGGGGCCAACGTCCTGACTTTC. This translates into CASSLDGTGLSGANVLTF.

The rearrangement uses TRBV5-1 and TRBJ2-7; no clear D. Trimming took 0 bases from V and 6 from J, leaving 7 bases between them. In germline, CDR1 is SGHRS, CDR2 YFSETQ. There are 12 residues in the CDR3. The CDR3 sequence: CASSLEGPEQYF. The CDR3 DNA reads as TGCGCCAGCAGCTTGGAAGGGCCCGAGCAGTACTTC.

Of note for this clonotype: A much larger clone differs by one base, so this may be a read error. This chain uses TRBV7-6 with TRBJ2-2, with D unresolved. The CDR3 has 17 amino acids. V shed 0 bases and J shed 3 bases, with 14 bases lying between them. Germline V gene lookup returns CDR1 SGHVS and CDR2 FNYEAQ. CDR3 bases: TGTGCCAGCAGCTTAGCGGGGTCTCCTCCCGACACCGGGGAGCTGTTTTTT. Encoded protein: CASSLAGSPPDTGELFF.

In its sample, this clonotype was seen a few times. V gene TRBV20-1 combines with J gene TRBJ2-1; 12 bases fit TRBD2. Germline values: CDR1 DFQATT, CDR2 SNEGSKA (reference sequence). The CDR3 covers 16 residues. V gave up 4 bases and J gave up 8 bases; unmatched junction bases: 12. This CDR3 is CSATSGGAGIGDEQFF. For the CDR3, the DNA is TGCAGTGCTACTAGCGGGGGGGCCGGGATTGGTGATGAGCAGTTCTTC.

The rearrangement uses TRBV25-1 and TRBJ2-1; D is perhaps TRBD1 (5 bases). The CDR3 extends over 11 amino acids. Trimming shortened V by 6 bases and J by 10 bases, and 10 bases separated the two germline ends. Per germline, CDR1 MGHDK and CDR2 SYGVNS. The DNA for the CDR3 is TGTGCCAGCAGAATAGCAGGGGAGCAGTTCTTC. Encoded protein: CASRIAGEQFF.

This clonotype was counted a few times. The V gene is TRBV24-1, the J gene TRBJ2-7, with D perhaps TRBD1 (5 bases). CDR3 length: 12 amino acids. The germline V and J ends were trimmed by 5 bases and 5 bases, with 9 bases remaining between them. CDR1 KGHDR and CDR2 SFDVKD come from the germline V gene. The CDR3 region is CATSGQGNEQYF. CDR3 DNA: TGTGCCACCAGTGGGCAGGGCAACGAGCAGTACTTC.

The rearrangement uses TRBV12-3 or TRBV12-4 and TRBJ2-5, with a weak D call TRBD1 (6 bases). This CDR3 region has 13 residues. The germline V and J ends were trimmed by 10 bases and 3 bases, with 15 bases remaining between them. The DNA of the CDR3 is TGTGCCACCCAGGACAGTAAGAAAGAGACCCAGTACTTC. Encoded protein: CATQDSKKETQYF.

The chain employs TRBV9 and TRBJ2-7; no firm D call. Germline values: CDR1 SGDLS, CDR2 YYNGEE. There are 15 residues in the CDR3. V dropped 0 bases and J dropped 9 bases, with 19 bases sitting between them. This chain's CDR3 is CASSVAGLPYERQYF. CDR3 in DNA: TGTGCCAGCAGCGTAGCGGGCCTTCCCTACGAGCGGCAGTACTTC.

This clonotype was seen at least ten times. The J gene is TRBJ2-1, the V gene TRBV7-8; 9 positions agree with TRBD1. V was clipped by 5 bases and J by 4 bases; unmatched bases: 9. Germline V CDR1 and CDR2: SGHVS, FQNEAQ. The CDR3 is 16 residues long. The CDR3 loop is CASSHRSGQGYNEQFF. The DNA of the CDR3 is TGTGCCAGCAGCCACCGATCGGGACAGGGATACAATGAGCAGTTCTTC.

A few counts support this clonotype. The CDR3 coding sequence is TGTGCCAGCAGGCAGGGATGGGTTGACACTGAAGCTTTCTTT. It encodes CASRQGWVDTEAFF. The chain links TRBV6-1 to TRBJ1-1; a weak D match, TRBD1 (5 bases). This CDR3 has 14 amino acids. V lost 6 bases, J lost 3 bases, and 14 bases lay in between. Per the germline V gene, CDR1 is MNHNS and CDR2 is SASEGT.

This CDR3 reads CSVRIALTEAFF. CDR3 coding DNA: TGCAGCGTTAGGATAGCGTTGACTGAAGCTTTCTTT. V and J are TRBV29-1 and TRBJ1-1; D gene unclear. Germline V gives CDR1 SQVTM, CDR2 ANQGSEA. The ends were cut back, 5 bases at V and 5 bases at J, with 12 bases in the middle. The CDR3 length is 12 residues.

In regard to this clonotype: The missing conserved phenylalanine or tryptophan at the end of this CDR3 makes a read error likely. The rearrangement joins TRBV6-5 to TRBJ2-1; 12 nucleotides align to TRBD2. J lost 4 bases, V lost 6 bases, and 1 base had no gene match. This CDR3 comprises 14 residues. Germline V lookup: CDR1 MNHEY, CDR2 SVGAGI. The CDR3 nucleotides read TGTGCCAGCAGGACTAGCGGGAGATACAATGAGCAGTTCTTA. It codes for CASRTSGRYNEQFL.

This clonotype was seen more than once but under ten times. The chain has TRBV5-4 and TRBJ1-5, with D unresolved. Germline CDR1 reads SGHNT; CDR2 reads YYREEE (reference sequence). Trimming stripped 1 base from V and 5 bases from J, with 7 bases between. The CDR3 covers 13 residues. The CDR3 DNA follows: TGTGCCAGCAGCTTGACGCCCGATCAGCCCCAGCATTTT. Its protein product is CASSLTPDQPQHF. Supplemented by reference TRBV5-4 and TRBJ1-5, the full variable domain reads ETGVTQSPTHLIKTRGQQVTLRCSSQSGHNTVSWYQQALGQGPQFIFQYYREEENGRGNFPPRFSGLQFPNYSSELNVNALELDDSALYLCASSLTPDQPQHFGDGTRLSIL.

This clonotype was found a few times. The rearrangement links TRBV6-1 to TRBJ1-1; D possibly corresponds to TRBD1 (5 bases). The CDR3 is made up of 13 amino acids. Germline CDR1 reads MNHNS; CDR2 reads SASEGT. V was clipped by 5 bases and J by 7 bases, with 14 bases between them. In DNA, the CDR3 is TGTGCCAGCAGTTACGGGGAGGGGAATGAAGCTTTCTTT. It specifies CASSYGEGNEAFF.

This chain links TRBV7-2 with TRBJ2-5; D may be TRBD2 (5 bases). Germline CDR1 SGHTA, CDR2 FQGNSA. CDR3 length: 14 residues. The germline V and J ends were trimmed by 5 bases and 7 bases, with 17 bases remaining between them. Written as DNA, the CDR3 is TGTGCCAGCAGCAAGCCGGTTCAAAGCGGGACCCAGTACTTC. Amino acid sequence: CASSKPVQSGTQYF.

The V call is TRBV18, the J call TRBJ1-1; no definite D call. The V gene lost 4 bases and the J gene lost 10 bases, with 13 bases spanning the gap. The CDR3 is 12 amino acids. The germline V gene encodes CDR1 KGHSH and CDR2 LQKENI. The CDR3 sequence: CASSRIPARAFF. The CDR3, as DNA: TGTGCCAGCTCACGCATACCAGCCAGAGCTTTCTTT.

The chain couples TRBV11-1 to TRBJ2-1, with 8 bases that match TRBD2. The CDR3 runs 13 residues. The V segment lost 5 bases and the J segment 9 bases; nucleotides outside the gene matches: 6. The germline V gene encodes CDR1 SGHAT and CDR2 FQDESV (reference sequence). The CDR3 bases are TGTGCCAGCAGCGTTGCGGGGGGAGGTGAGCAGTTCTTC. This encodes CASSVAGGGEQFF.

This clonotype was recorded many times. The chain is built from TRBV7-3 and TRBJ1-2; 9 nucleotides align to TRBD1. Germline loops: CDR1 SGHTA, CDR2 FQGTGA. The length of the CDR3 is 15 residues. V shed 5 bases, J shed 5 bases, and the junction held 9 bases outside the gene matches. The chain's CDR3 is CASSAQGARVYGYTF. The CDR3, as DNA: TGTGCCAGCAGCGCACAGGGGGCACGGGTATATGGCTACACCTTC.

Notes on this clonotype: A much larger clonotype is one base distant, so this may be a read error. The V call is TRBV7-2, the J call TRBJ2-3, with 7 bases matching TRBD2. V gave up 2 bases and J gave up 6 bases; unmatched junction bases: 14. The CDR3 is 17 amino acids. The V gene's germline CDR1 is SGHTA and CDR2 FQGNSA. The CDR3: CASSLRAGDLTGDTQYF. The CDR3 DNA reads TGTGCCAGCAGCTTAAGGGCGGGGGACTTAACCGGGGATACGCAGTATTTT.

This clonotype was seen a handful of times. The V gene is TRBV19, the J gene TRBJ1-1; 9 bases match TRBD1. This CDR3 comprises 16 residues. Germline V CDR1 and CDR2: LNHDA, SQIVND (reference sequence). Trimming took 4 bases from V and 5 from J; bases not matched to a gene: 11. CDR3 sequence reads: CASSTGPTGGSTEAFF. Here the CDR3 DNA reads TGTGCCAGTAGTACCGGGCCGACAGGGGGATCTACTGAAGCTTTCTTT.

This clonotype was counted a few times. The rearrangement joins TRBV7-9 to TRBJ1-6; D ambiguous. Germline CDR1 reads SEHNR; CDR2 reads FQNEAQ (reference sequence). V was cut by 5 bases and J by 4 bases, with 12 bases left in between. CDR3 length equals 15 residues. The CDR3 region is CASSNSREYNSPLHF. The CDR3 DNA is TGTGCCAGCAGCAACTCCCGGGAGTATAATTCACCCCTCCACTTT.

V and J are TRBV6-1 and TRBJ2-3; D ambiguous. The ends were cut back, 1 base at V and 3 bases at J, with 2 bases in the middle. Germline CDR1 is MNHNS and CDR2 is SASEGT. There are 12 residues in the CDR3. The CDR3 reads CASSEETDTQYF. The DNA for the CDR3 is TGTGCCAGCAGTGAAGAGACAGATACGCAGTATTTT.